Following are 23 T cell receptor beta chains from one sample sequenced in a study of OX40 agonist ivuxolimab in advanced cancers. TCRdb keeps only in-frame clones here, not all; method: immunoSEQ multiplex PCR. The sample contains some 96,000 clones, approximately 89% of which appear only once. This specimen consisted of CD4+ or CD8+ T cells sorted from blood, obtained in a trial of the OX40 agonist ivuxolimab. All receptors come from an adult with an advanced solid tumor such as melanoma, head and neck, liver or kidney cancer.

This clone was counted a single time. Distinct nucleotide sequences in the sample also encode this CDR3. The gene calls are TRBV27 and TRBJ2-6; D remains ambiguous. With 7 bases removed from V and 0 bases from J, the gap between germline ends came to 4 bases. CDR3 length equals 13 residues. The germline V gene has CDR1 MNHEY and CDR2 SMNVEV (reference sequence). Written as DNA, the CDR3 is TGTGCCAGCACTCCCTCTGGGGCCAACGTCCTGACTTTC. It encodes CASTPSGANVLTF.

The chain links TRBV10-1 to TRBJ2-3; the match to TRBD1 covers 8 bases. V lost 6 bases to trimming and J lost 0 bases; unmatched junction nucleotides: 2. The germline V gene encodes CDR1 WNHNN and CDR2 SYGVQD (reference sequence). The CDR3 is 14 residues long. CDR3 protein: CASRGTGSTDTQYF. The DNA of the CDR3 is TGCGCCAGCAGGGGGACAGGAAGCACAGATACGCAGTATTTT.

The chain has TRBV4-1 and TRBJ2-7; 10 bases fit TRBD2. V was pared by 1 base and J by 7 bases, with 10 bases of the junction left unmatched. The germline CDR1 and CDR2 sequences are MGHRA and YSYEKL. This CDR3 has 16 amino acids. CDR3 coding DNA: TGCGCCAGCAGCCAAGCCCGCACTAGCGGGAAGGGTGAGCAGTACTTC. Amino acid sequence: CASSQARTSGKGEQYF.

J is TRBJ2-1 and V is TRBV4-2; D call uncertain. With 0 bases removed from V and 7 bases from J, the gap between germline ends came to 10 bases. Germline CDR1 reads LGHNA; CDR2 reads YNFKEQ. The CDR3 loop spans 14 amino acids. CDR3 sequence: CASSQDKLVNEQFF. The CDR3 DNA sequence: TGTGCCAGCAGCCAAGATAAGTTGGTGAATGAGCAGTTCTTC.

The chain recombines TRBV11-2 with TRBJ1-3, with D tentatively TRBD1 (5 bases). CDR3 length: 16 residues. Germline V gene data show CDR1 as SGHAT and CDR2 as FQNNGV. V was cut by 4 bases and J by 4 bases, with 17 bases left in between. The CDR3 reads CASSSYQGAAGNTIYF. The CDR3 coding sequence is TGTGCCAGCAGCTCATACCAGGGAGCGGCGGGAAACACCATATATTTT.

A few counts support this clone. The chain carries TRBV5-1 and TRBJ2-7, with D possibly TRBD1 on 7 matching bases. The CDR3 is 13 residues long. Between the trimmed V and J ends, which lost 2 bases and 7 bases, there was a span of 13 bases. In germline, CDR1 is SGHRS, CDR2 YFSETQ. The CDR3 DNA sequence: TGCGCCAGCAGCTTCGCACAGGGGAGGGAGCAGTACTTC. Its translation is CASSFAQGREQYF.

CDR3 sequence reads: CASSTRQGGTEAFF. CDR3 coding DNA: TGTGCCAGCAGCACAAGACAGGGGGGTACTGAAGCTTTCTTT. This chain connects TRBV9 to TRBJ1-1, with 9 bases lining up with TRBD1. V lost 4 bases and J lost 5; bases outside the gene matches: 6. The length of the CDR3 is 14 residues. The germline V gene encodes CDR1 SGDLS and CDR2 YYNGEE.

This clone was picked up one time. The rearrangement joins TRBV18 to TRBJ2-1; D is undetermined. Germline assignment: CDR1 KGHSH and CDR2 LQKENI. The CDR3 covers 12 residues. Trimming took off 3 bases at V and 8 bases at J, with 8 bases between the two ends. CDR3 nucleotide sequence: TGTGCCAGCTCACCCTTGGGCGATGAGCAGTTCTTC. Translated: CASSPLGDEQFF.

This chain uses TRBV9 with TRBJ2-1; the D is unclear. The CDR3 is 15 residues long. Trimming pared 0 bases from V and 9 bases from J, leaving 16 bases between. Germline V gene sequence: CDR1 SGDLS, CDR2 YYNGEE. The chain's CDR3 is CASSVVGVSNSEQFF. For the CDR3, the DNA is TGTGCCAGCAGCGTAGTCGGAGTTTCGAACAGTGAGCAGTTCTTC.

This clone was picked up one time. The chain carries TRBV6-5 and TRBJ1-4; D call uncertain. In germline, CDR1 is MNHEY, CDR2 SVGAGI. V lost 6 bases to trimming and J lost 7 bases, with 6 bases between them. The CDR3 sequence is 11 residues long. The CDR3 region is CASRGLEKLFF. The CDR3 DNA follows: TGTGCCAGCAGAGGGCTTGAAAAACTGTTTTTT.

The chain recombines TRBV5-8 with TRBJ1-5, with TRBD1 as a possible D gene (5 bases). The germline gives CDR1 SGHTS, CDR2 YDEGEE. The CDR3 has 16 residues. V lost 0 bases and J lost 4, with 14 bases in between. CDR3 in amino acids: CASSLDRGARNQPQHF. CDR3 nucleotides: TGTGCCAGCAGCTTGGACCGAGGGGCTAGGAATCAGCCCCAGCATTTT.

The CDR3 loop is CASSIGGLAGEFF. The CDR3 DNA reads as TGCGCCAGCAGCATCGGGGGACTAGCGGGGGAGTTCTTC. This sequence joins TRBV5-1 and TRBJ2-1; 14 bases line up with TRBD2. The CDR3 spans 13 residues. The germline V gene encodes CDR1 SGHRS and CDR2 YFSETQ. The junction had 5 bases not matched to a gene; V was cut back by 4 bases and J by 14 bases.

DNA of the CDR3: TGTGCCAGCAGCTTAGCGCTAATAGCGGGAGTGCGTGAGCAGTACTTC. It yields the protein CASSLALIAGVREQYF. The genes are TRBV7-2 and TRBJ2-7; 9 positions agree with TRBD2. Germline V gives CDR1 SGHTA, CDR2 FQGNSA. The trim removed 0 bases at V and 7 bases at J, leaving 10 bases unmatched. The CDR3 totals 16 residues.

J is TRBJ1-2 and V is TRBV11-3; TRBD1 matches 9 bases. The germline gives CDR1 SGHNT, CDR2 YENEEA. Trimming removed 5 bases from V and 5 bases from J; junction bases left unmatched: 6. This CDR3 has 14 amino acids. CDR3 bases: TGTGCCAGCAGCGGGAGGACAGGGGAATATGGCTACACCTTC. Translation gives CASSGRTGEYGYTF. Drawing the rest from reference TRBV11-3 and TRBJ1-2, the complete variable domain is EAGVVQSPRYKIIEKKQPVAFWCNPISGHNTLYWYLQNLGQGPELLIRYENEEAVDDSQLPKDRFSAERLKGVDSTLKIQPAELGDSAVYLCASSGRTGEYGYTFGSGTRLTVV.

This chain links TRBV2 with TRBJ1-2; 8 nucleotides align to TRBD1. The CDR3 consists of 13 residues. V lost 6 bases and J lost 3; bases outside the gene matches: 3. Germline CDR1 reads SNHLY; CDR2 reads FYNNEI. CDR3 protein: CASRGQGYYGYTF. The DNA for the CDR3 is TGTGCCAGCAGAGGACAGGGCTACTATGGCTACACCTTC. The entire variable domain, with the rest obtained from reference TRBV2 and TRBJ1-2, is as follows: EPEVTQTPSHQVTQMGQEVILRCVPISNHLYFYWYRQILGQKVEFLVSFYNNEISEKSEIFDDQFSVERPDGSNFTLKIRSTKLEDSAMYFCASRGQGYYGYTFGSGTRLTVV.

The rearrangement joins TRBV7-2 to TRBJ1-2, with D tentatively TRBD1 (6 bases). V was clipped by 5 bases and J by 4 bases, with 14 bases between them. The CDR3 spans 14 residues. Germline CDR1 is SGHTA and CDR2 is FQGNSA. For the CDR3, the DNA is TGTGCCAGCAGCCAGGGGACGGTGCCCTATGGCTACACCTTC. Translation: CASSQGTVPYGYTF.

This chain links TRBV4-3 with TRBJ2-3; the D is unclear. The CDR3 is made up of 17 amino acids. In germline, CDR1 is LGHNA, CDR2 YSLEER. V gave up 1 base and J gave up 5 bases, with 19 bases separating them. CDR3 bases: TGCGCCAGCAGCCAAGGCTGGGCAGTTGGGTTAGGAGATACGCAGTATTTT. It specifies CASSQGWAVGLGDTQYF.

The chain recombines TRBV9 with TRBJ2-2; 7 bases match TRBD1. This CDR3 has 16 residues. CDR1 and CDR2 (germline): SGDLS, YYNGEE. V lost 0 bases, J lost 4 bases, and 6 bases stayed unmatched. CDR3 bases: TGTGCCAGCAGCGTAGCGATGACAGGGACCACCGGGGAGCTGTTTTTT. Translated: CASSVAMTGTTGELFF.

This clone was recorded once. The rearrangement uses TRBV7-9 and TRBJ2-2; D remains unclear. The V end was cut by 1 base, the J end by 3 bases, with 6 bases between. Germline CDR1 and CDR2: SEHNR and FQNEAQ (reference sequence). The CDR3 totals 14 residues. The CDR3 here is CASSLGQYTGELFF. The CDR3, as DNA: TGTGCCAGCAGCTTAGGGCAGTACACCGGGGAGCTGTTTTTT.

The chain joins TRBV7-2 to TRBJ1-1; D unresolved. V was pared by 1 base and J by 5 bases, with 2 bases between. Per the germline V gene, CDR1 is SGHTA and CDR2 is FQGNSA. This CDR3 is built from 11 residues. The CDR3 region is CASSLGTEAFF. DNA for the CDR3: TGTGCCAGCAGCTTAGGGACTGAAGCTTTCTTT.

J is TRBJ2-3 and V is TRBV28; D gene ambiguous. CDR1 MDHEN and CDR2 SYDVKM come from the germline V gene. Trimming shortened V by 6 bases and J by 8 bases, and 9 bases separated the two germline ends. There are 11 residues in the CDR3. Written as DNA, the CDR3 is TGTGCCAGCAGCCGCTTGGGTACGCAGTATTTT. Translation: CASSRLGTQYF.

Written as DNA, the CDR3 is TGTGCCAGCAGTCCTTATACGAGCGGGACTAGATTGTCGGATACGCAGTATTTT. Translation gives CASSPYTSGTRLSDTQYF. J is TRBJ2-3 and V is TRBV28; the match to TRBD2 covers 8 bases. Germline loops: CDR1 MDHEN, CDR2 SYDVKM. This CDR3 has 18 residues. V shed 5 bases, J shed 6 bases, and the junction held 19 bases outside the gene matches.

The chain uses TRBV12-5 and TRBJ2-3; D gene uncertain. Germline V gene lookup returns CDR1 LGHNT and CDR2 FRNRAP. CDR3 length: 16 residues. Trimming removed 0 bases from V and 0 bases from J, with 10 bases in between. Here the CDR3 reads CASGLVQISSTDTQYF. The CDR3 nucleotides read TGTGCTAGTGGTTTGGTACAGATTTCTAGCACAGATACGCAGTATTTT.